This passage covers 30 T cell receptor beta chains from one sample sequenced in a study of blood T cell repertoires in COVID-19. The assay was immunoSEQ multiplex PCR, and TCRdb's table has in-frame clones only and misses some. The table includes roughly 150,000 clones, over 75% detected once. The source material was peripheral blood. The receptors come from a man older than 75 with COVID-19, enrolled during active disease.

The chain is built from TRBV9 and TRBJ1-2; 7 nucleotides align to TRBD1. CDR1 SGDLS and CDR2 YYNGEE come from the germline V gene. The V gene end was trimmed by 0 bases and the J gene end by 5 bases; junction bases not matched to a gene: 7. The CDR3 is 15 residues long. This CDR3 reads CASSVGDSKIYGYTF. The DNA of the CDR3 is TGTGCCAGCAGCGTAGGGGACAGCAAAATTTATGGCTACACCTTC.

J is TRBJ2-7 and V is TRBV11-1, with 8 bases lining up with TRBD1. The germline V gene has CDR1 SGHAT and CDR2 FQDESV (reference sequence). J lost 6 bases, V lost 4 bases, and 2 bases had no gene match. The CDR3 covers 12 residues. CDR3: CASSSDRGEQYF. In nucleotides, the CDR3 is TGTGCCAGCAGCTCAGACAGGGGCGAGCAGTACTTC.

The chain couples TRBV7-2 to TRBJ1-5; 7 positions agree with TRBD1. Germline-derived CDR1 and CDR2 are SGHTA and FQGNSA. The CDR3 spans 13 residues. Trimming cost V 3 bases and J 4 bases; bases outside gene matches: 0. CDR3 bases: TGTGCCAGCAGCTTGGGACAGAATCAGCCCCAGCATTTT. Its translation: CASSLGQNQPQHF.

The genes are TRBV6-5 and TRBJ1-1; 10 bases agree with TRBD1. The CDR3 is made up of 15 amino acids. Per germline, CDR1 MNHEY and CDR2 SVGAGI. V gave up 7 bases and J gave up 0 bases; unmatched junction bases: 5. The CDR3 sequence: CASTGTGVLNTEAFF. DNA of the CDR3: TGTGCCAGCACCGGGACAGGGGTCCTGAACACTGAAGCTTTCTTT.

This clone has a handful of counts. The rearrangement links TRBV9 to TRBJ2-7; D ambiguous. This CDR3 region has 13 residues. Germline V gene data show CDR1 as SGDLS and CDR2 as YYNGEE. Trimming pared 0 bases from V and 5 bases from J, leaving 9 bases between. CDR3 sequence (DNA): TGTGCCAGCAGCGTAGGATCAGAGGACGAGCAGTACTTC. This translates into CASSVGSEDEQYF.

This clone has a handful of counts. The CDR3 DNA follows: TGTGCCAGCAGCCACCGGGACAGGGACGAAGGCTACACCTTC. It codes for CASSHRDRDEGYTF. The chain employs TRBV5-4 and TRBJ1-2; 9 nucleotides match TRBD1. J lost 8 bases, V lost 4 bases, and 9 bases had no gene match. Looked up from germline, CDR1 is SGHNT and CDR2 is YYREEE (reference sequence). The CDR3 has 14 residues.

The chain couples TRBV6-5 to TRBJ1-6; 7 bases agree with TRBD1. Germline V gene data show CDR1 as MNHEY and CDR2 as SVGAGI. With 5 bases clipped from V and 7 bases from J, the junction kept 8 bases outside the gene matches. CDR3 length: 15 amino acids. As DNA, the CDR3 is TGTGCCAGCAGTCAAAGACAGGGTTGGAATTCACCCCTCCACTTT. Residues: CASSQRQGWNSPLHF.

This clone was counted only a few times. The V and J genes are TRBV12-3 or TRBV12-4 and TRBJ1-5; 7 nucleotides line up with TRBD1. CDR3 length equals 13 residues. V lost 4 bases to trimming and J lost 5 bases; unmatched junction nucleotides: 2. In DNA form, the CDR3 reads TGTGCCAGCAGTTCCAGGGGGTATCAGCCCCAGCATTTT. Translation: CASSSRGYQPQHF.

The chain is built from TRBV7-3 and TRBJ2-7; 7 nucleotides agree with TRBD1. Germline V gene lookup returns CDR1 SGHTA and CDR2 FQGTGA. V was clipped by 6 bases and J by 8 bases; unmatched bases: 7. This CDR3 has 12 residues. CDR3 nucleotide sequence: TGTGCCAGCAGTGACACAGGGGAAAAGCAGTACTTC. Protein product: CASSDTGEKQYF.

Worth noting for this clone: Compared with germline, one end of the junction differs, possibly owing to a read error. This chain joins TRBV7-9 and TRBJ2-5; D uncertain. The CDR3 sequence is 13 residues long. The germline V gene has CDR1 SEHNR and CDR2 FQNEAQ (reference sequence). The CDR3 spells CASSLDSQQTQYF. CDR3 DNA sequence: TGTGCCAGCAGCTTAGATAGCCAACAGACCCAGTACTTC.

V is TRBV6-5 and J is TRBJ1-1; the D gene is possibly TRBD1 (5 bases). Trimming pared 6 bases from V and 3 bases from J, leaving 14 bases between. Germline CDR1 and CDR2: MNHEY and SVGAGI. This CDR3 has 14 residues. The CDR3 sequence: CASRSRAEYTEAFF. CDR3 sequence (DNA): TGTGCCAGCAGGTCCAGGGCCGAGTACACTGAAGCTTTCTTT.

This chain uses TRBV10-1 with TRBJ2-1; 7 nucleotides match TRBD2. The V and J ends lost 6 bases and 2 bases, in that order; junction bases with no gene match: 4. CDR1 is WNHNN and CDR2 is SYGVQD in the germline V gene (reference sequence). The length of the CDR3 is 14 residues. The CDR3 nucleotides read TGCGCCAGCAGCGGGCGGGGGACCTACAATGAGCAGTTCTTC. Protein sequence: CASSGRGTYNEQFF.

The J gene is TRBJ1-4, the V gene TRBV18; 7 nucleotides agree with TRBD1. Germline CDR1 is KGHSH and CDR2 is LQKENI. CDR3 length: 14 residues. After removal of 3 bases from V and 7 bases from J, the junction contained 5 bases not matched to a gene. CDR3 protein: CASSPGTDFEKLFF. CDR3 DNA: TGTGCCAGCTCACCGGGGACAGATTTTGAAAAACTGTTTTTT.

The chain employs TRBV6-2 or TRBV6-3 and TRBJ2-1; D possibly corresponds to TRBD1 (6 bases). V shed 5 bases and J shed 0 bases, with 14 bases lying between them. CDR1 is MNHEY and CDR2 is SVGEGT in the germline V gene. The CDR3 covers 16 residues. As DNA, the CDR3 is TGTGCCAGCAGTACCTACGGACAGAGCTCCTACAATGAGCAGTTCTTC. Translation: CASSTYGQSSYNEQFF.

The V and J genes are TRBV6-2 or TRBV6-3 and TRBJ1-1; TRBD1 is a possible D gene (6 bases). Looked up from germline, CDR1 is MNHEY and CDR2 is SVGEGT. The CDR3 is made up of 16 amino acids. The V end was cut by 4 bases, the J end by 0 bases, with 15 bases between. The CDR3 DNA is TGTGCCAGCAGTTTGGGCAGGGGATGGATGAACACTGAAGCTTTCTTT. Amino acid sequence: CASSLGRGWMNTEAFF.

This clone was seen a handful of times. The rearrangement uses TRBV5-6 and TRBJ1-1; 7 positions match TRBD1. Germline trimming cut 2 bases from V and 0 bases from J; bases unmatched to any gene: 4. CDR3 length: 15 amino acids. Germline CDR1 SGHDT, CDR2 YYEEEE. The DNA for the CDR3 is TGTGCCAGCAGCTTACAGGGGAACATGAACACTGAAGCTTTCTTT. As protein: CASSLQGNMNTEAFF.

The V gene is TRBV2, the J gene TRBJ1-6; the D gene is possibly TRBD1 (6 bases). The CDR3 totals 15 residues. Germline V gives CDR1 SNHLY, CDR2 FYNNEI. V was trimmed by 8 bases and J by 3 bases, leaving 14 bases between them. The chain's CDR3 is CASLPDSSYNSPLHF. DNA of the CDR3: TGTGCCAGCCTTCCGGACAGCAGCTATAATTCACCCCTCCACTTT.

V is TRBV9 and J is TRBJ1-3; maybe TRBD1 (5 bases). Germline loops: CDR1 SGDLS, CDR2 YYNGEE. Trimming pared 0 bases from V and 0 bases from J, leaving 22 bases between. CDR3 length: 20 residues. CDR3 sequence (DNA): TGTGCCAGCAGCGTAGCTGCCCCCTTGGGGCAGCATGACTCTGGAAACACCATATATTTT. Amino acids: CASSVAAPLGQHDSGNTIYF.

This chain links TRBV18 with TRBJ1-1; 7 nucleotides agree with TRBD1. The length of the CDR3 is 14 residues. In germline, CDR1 is KGHSH, CDR2 LQKENI. V trimming: 0 bases; J trimming: 7 bases; junction bases outside the gene matches: 5. The CDR3 sequence: CASSPPGQYGEAFF. CDR3 DNA: TGTGCCAGCTCACCACCGGGACAGTACGGTGAAGCTTTCTTT.

The chain uses TRBV11-3 and TRBJ1-3; D possibly corresponds to TRBD1 (5 bases). Trimming took 1 base from V and 8 from J, leaving 12 bases between them. This CDR3 has 14 residues. Germline V gene data show CDR1 as SGHNT and CDR2 as YENEEA. This CDR3 is CASSLVAGRDTIYF. In DNA form, the CDR3 reads TGTGCCAGCAGCTTAGTCGCGGGGCGGGACACCATATATTTT.

This chain joins TRBV24-1 and TRBJ2-1; 14 nucleotides agree with TRBD2. Trimming at V came to 5 bases and at J to 8 bases, leaving 10 bases not matched to a gene. The CDR3 totals 17 residues. Per germline, CDR1 KGHDR and CDR2 SFDVKD. CDR3 nucleotides: TGTGCCACCAGTGGAAAGACTAGCGGGGGGGCTAGCCATGAGCAGTTCTTC. This codes for CATSGKTSGGASHEQFF.

The CDR3 here is CASSHRGFDYGYTF. In DNA, the CDR3 is TGTGCCAGCAGTCACAGGGGATTCGACTATGGCTACACCTTC. The chain carries TRBV3-1 (or the pseudogene TRBV3-2) and TRBJ1-2; 7 bases map to TRBD1. After removal of 6 bases from V and 3 bases from J, the junction contained 7 bases not matched to a gene. The CDR3 extends over 14 amino acids. The V gene's germline CDR1 is LGHDT and CDR2 YNNKEL (reference sequence).

The J gene is TRBJ1-3, the V gene TRBV10-3; the D gene is possibly TRBD1 (6 bases). V shed 10 bases and J shed 3 bases, with 16 bases lying between them. This CDR3 is 14 amino acids long. The germline V gene encodes CDR1 ENHRY and CDR2 SYGVKD. The CDR3: CATMNSDSGNTIYF. The DNA of the CDR3 is TGTGCCACCATGAACTCGGACAGTGGAAACACCATATATTTT.

This chain links TRBV5-1 with TRBJ1-4; 8 bases fit TRBD1. The CDR3 covers 16 residues. The germline V gene encodes CDR1 SGHRS and CDR2 YFSETQ. The V segment lost 1 base and the J segment 3 bases; nucleotides outside the gene matches: 5. The CDR3 reads CASSLTGGLANEKLFF. The CDR3 DNA is TGCGCCAGCAGCTTGACAGGGGGGTTGGCTAATGAAAAACTGTTTTTT.

The rearrangement uses TRBV10-3 and TRBJ2-3, with TRBD2 matching 14 bases. The CDR3 runs to 15 residues. The ends lost 10 bases at V and 1 base at J; junction bases unmatched: 4. Germline lookup yields CDR1 ENHRY and CDR2 SYGVKD. CDR3 bases: TGTGCCACGACGGGACTAGCGGGGGGCACAGATACGCAGTATTTT. Protein: CATTGLAGGTDTQYF.

J is TRBJ1-3 and V is TRBV5-1; 7 nucleotides line up with TRBD1. V shed 4 bases, J shed 0 bases, and the junction held 4 bases outside the gene matches. Germline V gene data show CDR1 as SGHRS and CDR2 as YFSETQ. The CDR3 has 15 amino acids. CDR3 amino acids: CASSRDSPSGNTIYF. CDR3 in DNA: TGCGCCAGCAGCCGGGACAGCCCCTCTGGAAACACCATATATTTT.

The chain links TRBV3-1 (or the pseudogene TRBV3-2) to TRBJ1-4; no definite D call. Germline-derived CDR1 and CDR2 are LGHDT and YNNKEL (reference sequence). The CDR3 is made up of 14 amino acids. With 1 base removed from V and 11 bases from J, the gap between germline ends came to 14 bases. This chain's CDR3 is CASSQGSTEAKLFF. The CDR3 DNA reads as TGTGCCAGCAGCCAAGGCTCAACTGAGGCGAAACTGTTTTTT.

This clone was detected only once. The chain uses TRBV12-3 or TRBV12-4 and TRBJ2-2, with unresolved D. The germline V and J ends were trimmed by 7 bases and 7 bases, with 13 bases remaining between them. This CDR3 comprises 13 residues. CDR3 protein: CASILTGHGELFF. The CDR3 DNA reads TGTGCCAGCATCTTGACGGGTCACGGGGAGCTGTTTTTT.

J is TRBJ1-2 and V is TRBV5-1; TRBD1 agrees at 7 bases. V trimming: 3 bases; J trimming: 4 bases; junction bases outside the gene matches: 9. This CDR3 spans 15 amino acids. Germline V lookup: CDR1 SGHRS, CDR2 YFSETQ. This CDR3 is CASSSTGETSYGYTF. CDR3 nucleotides: TGCGCCAGCAGCTCTACAGGGGAGACGAGCTATGGCTACACCTTC.

The V call is TRBV11-3, the J call TRBJ2-1; 10 bases are shared with TRBD1. Germline-derived CDR1 and CDR2 are SGHNT and YENEEA. CDR3 length: 15 amino acids. Germline trimming cut 5 bases from V and 4 bases from J; bases unmatched to any gene: 5. Here the CDR3 DNA reads TGTGCCAGCAGCCCCGGACAGGGGGGGTACAATGAGCAGTTCTTC. As protein: CASSPGQGGYNEQFF. The variable domain in full, with the rest retrieved from reference TRBV11-3 and TRBJ2-1, is EAGVVQSPRYKIIEKKQPVAFWCNPISGHNTLYWYLQNLGQGPELLIRYENEEAVDDSQLPKDRFSAERLKGVDSTLKIQPAELGDSAVYLCASSPGQGGYNEQFFGPGTRLTVL.